The next 19 T cell receptor beta chains were all read from a single sample in a study of control samples from healthy donors and cancer patients. Sequencing used immunoSEQ multiplex PCR; TCRdb keeps in-frame clones, though not all of them. Here the sample spans about 180,000 clones, about 91% being singletons. Sequencing was carried out using blood. The receptor set was obtained from a woman in her forties in good health.

The chain is built from TRBV5-1 and TRBJ2-7; 9 bases match TRBD2. This CDR3 has 15 residues. Per the germline V gene, CDR1 is SGHRS and CDR2 is YFSETQ. Trimming removed 1 base from V and 6 bases from J; junction bases left unmatched: 8. CDR3 nucleotide sequence: TGCGCCAGCAGCTTGATAGGTAGCGGGGGAAGCGAGCAGTACTTC. This sequence encodes CASSLIGSGGSEQYF. The full variable domain, completed using reference TRBV5-1 and TRBJ2-7, is KAGVTQTPRYLIKTRGQQVTLSCSPISGHRSVSWYQQTPGQGLQFLFEYFSETQRNKGNFPGRFSGRQFSNSRSEMNVSTLELGDSALYLCASSLIGSGGSEQYFGPGTRLTVT.

The V and J genes are TRBV11-3 and TRBJ2-3, with TRBD2 identical over 8 bases. The V gene end was trimmed by 5 bases and the J gene end by 3 bases; junction bases not matched to a gene: 4. The CDR3 has 14 residues. CDR1 is SGHNT, CDR2 YENEEA, per germline. The DNA of the CDR3 is TGTGCCAGCAGCGCAGGACTAGCTACAGATACGCAGTATTTT. This encodes CASSAGLATDTQYF.

V is TRBV3-1 (or the pseudogene TRBV3-2) and J is TRBJ2-5; 11 positions match TRBD1. The ends lost 1 base at V and 5 bases at J; junction bases unmatched: 9. Germline V lookup: CDR1 LGHDT, CDR2 YNNKEL (reference sequence). This CDR3 spans 17 amino acids. The CDR3 sequence is CASSQGRTGGFLETQYF. In DNA, the CDR3 is TGTGCCAGCAGCCAAGGGCGGACAGGGGGCTTTTTGGAGACCCAGTACTTC.

The rearrangement uses TRBV6-5 and TRBJ1-6; D ambiguous. Germline V gives CDR1 MNHEY, CDR2 SVGAGI. Trimming took off 0 bases at V and 2 bases at J, with 8 bases between the two ends. This CDR3 has 16 amino acids. The CDR3 sequence is CASSYSTGTYNSPLHF. CDR3 in DNA: TGTGCCAGCAGTTACTCGACCGGGACCTATAATTCACCCCTCCACTTT.

The rearrangement joins TRBV5-1 to TRBJ2-3, with 12 bases that match TRBD1. CDR1 is SGHRS, CDR2 YFSETQ, per germline. The CDR3 contains 16 residues. J gave up 6 bases and V 2 bases, and 7 bases lay outside the gene matches. As DNA, the CDR3 is TGCGCCAGCAGCTTCACCGGGACAGGGGGCGCGGATACGCAGTATTTT. This codes for CASSFTGTGGADTQYF. Variable domain in full (rest from reference TRBV5-1 and TRBJ2-3): KAGVTQTPRYLIKTRGQQVTLSCSPISGHRSVSWYQQTPGQGLQFLFEYFSETQRNKGNFPGRFSGRQFSNSRSEMNVSTLELGDSALYLCASSFTGTGGADTQYFGPGTRLTVL.

The CDR3 reads CASSQGTGPGNTIYF. The CDR3 DNA reads as TGCGCCAGCAGCCAAGGGACGGGGCCTGGAAACACCATATATTTT. The rearrangement links TRBV4-1 to TRBJ1-3; tentative D call: TRBD1 (5 bases). The CDR3 has 15 amino acids. V lost 1 base to trimming and J lost 2 bases, with 9 bases between them. The germline gives CDR1 MGHRA, CDR2 YSYEKL.

The chain is built from TRBV6-5 and TRBJ1-1, with D perhaps matching TRBD1 (6 bases). The germline V gene encodes CDR1 MNHEY and CDR2 SVGAGI. Trimming shortened V by 7 bases and J by 3 bases, and 12 bases separated the two germline ends. The CDR3 runs 13 residues. CDR3: CASTKDSYTEAFF. The DNA of the CDR3 is TGTGCCAGCACTAAGGACAGCTACACTGAAGCTTTCTTT.

The genes are TRBV6-5 and TRBJ2-7; 8 bases line up with TRBD2. The germline V gene has CDR1 MNHEY and CDR2 SVGAGI. The CDR3 totals 15 residues. Trimming cost V 2 bases and J 6 bases; bases outside gene matches: 9. The CDR3 DNA is TGTGCCAGCAGTTACCCCGGGGGGGGGTCAGGCGAGCAGTACTTC. It encodes CASSYPGGGSGEQYF.

This chain uses TRBV5-1 with TRBJ2-7, with 7 nucleotides matching TRBD1. This CDR3 is built from 16 residues. J gave up 1 base and V 2 bases, and 9 bases lay outside the gene matches. Germline lookup yields CDR1 SGHRS and CDR2 YFSETQ. The CDR3 here is CASSFDPGQSSYEQYF. The CDR3 DNA sequence: TGCGCCAGCAGCTTCGATCCGGGACAGAGTTCCTACGAGCAGTACTTC.

The chain combines TRBV9 with TRBJ2-5, with TRBD2 matching 13 bases. The germline gives CDR1 SGDLS, CDR2 YYNGEE. The CDR3 extends over 17 amino acids. V was clipped by 4 bases and J by 5 bases; unmatched bases: 11. The CDR3 is CASSSTSGLAGAETQYF. The CDR3 DNA is TGTGCCAGCAGCTCCACCTCAGGACTAGCGGGAGCGGAGACCCAGTACTTC.

This chain joins TRBV27 and TRBJ1-2, with D maybe TRBD1 (5 bases). Trimming cost V 3 bases and J 8 bases, with 13 bases left between them. This CDR3 spans 13 amino acids. Germline values: CDR1 MNHEY, CDR2 SMNVEV (reference sequence). CDR3 region: CASSFLGVEGYTF. CDR3 coding DNA: TGTGCCAGCAGTTTTTTAGGGGTGGAGGGCTACACCTTC.

CDR3 sequence (DNA): TGTGCCAGCAGCCATAGGGGACAGGTGCACAATGAGCAGTTCTTC. Translated, it gives CASSHRGQVHNEQFF. The V and J genes are TRBV7-9 and TRBJ2-1, with TRBD1 identical over 8 bases. CDR1 and CDR2 (germline): SEHNR, FQNEAQ (reference sequence). After removal of 5 bases from V and 5 bases from J, the junction contained 8 bases not matched to a gene. The CDR3 is 15 residues long.

About this clone: This CDR3 is also generated by other DNA sequences in the sample. This chain connects TRBV5-1 to TRBJ2-7; D could derive from TRBD1 or TRBD2 (6 bases each). Germline CDR1 and CDR2: SGHRS and YFSETQ. With 1 base removed from V and 1 base from J, the gap between germline ends came to 12 bases. The CDR3 totals 15 residues. The CDR3 loop reads CASSLNRGGSYEQYF. The DNA of the CDR3 is TGCGCCAGCAGCTTGAACAGAGGGGGGTCCTACGAGCAGTACTTC.

The chain has TRBV19 and TRBJ2-5; no firm D call. V gave up 5 bases and J gave up 10 bases, with 17 bases separating them. The CDR3 spans 13 residues. The germline V gene encodes CDR1 LNHDA and CDR2 SQIVND (reference sequence). The CDR3: CASSLTHVAIQYF. Written as DNA, the CDR3 is TGTGCCAGTAGTCTCACCCACGTAGCTATCCAGTACTTC.

In this sample, this clone turned up a few times. The V call is TRBV5-6, the J call TRBJ1-5; D unclear. The CDR3 spans 14 residues. Trimming removed 0 bases at V and 1 base at J, with 5 bases between. The germline gives CDR1 SGHDT, CDR2 YYEEEE. The CDR3 nucleotides read TGTGCCAGCAGCTTGGGGAGCAGCAATCAGCCCCAGCATTTT. It yields the protein CASSLGSSNQPQHF.

Here the CDR3 DNA reads TGTGCCAGCAGCCCCGGACAGTACGAGCAGTACTTC. Translating gives CASSPGQYEQYF. The chain joins TRBV5-6 to TRBJ2-7; a weak D match, TRBD1 (6 bases). V gave up 4 bases and J gave up 4 bases, with 9 bases separating them. Germline CDR1 reads SGHDT; CDR2 reads YYEEEE. The CDR3 consists of 12 residues.

The chain couples TRBV4-1 to TRBJ2-1, with a tentative D call TRBD1 (5 bases). The CDR3 spans 15 residues. The germline V and J ends were trimmed by 3 bases and 6 bases, with 15 bases remaining between them. Germline CDR1 is MGHRA and CDR2 is YSYEKL. This CDR3 is CASSQAPDTGNEQFF. CDR3 bases: TGCGCCAGCAGCCAGGCTCCGGACACGGGCAATGAGCAGTTCTTC.

The gene calls are TRBV6-5 and TRBJ2-7, with a weak D call TRBD1 (5 bases). Trimming pared 0 bases from V and 5 bases from J, leaving 17 bases between. There are 16 residues in the CDR3. Germline V gene lookup returns CDR1 MNHEY and CDR2 SVGAGI. The CDR3 DNA reads TGTGCCAGCAGTTACTCGAGAGCAGGGTGGGTCCACGAGCAGTACTTC. This gives the protein CASSYSRAGWVHEQYF.

This chain uses TRBV7-3 with TRBJ1-1; D gene ambiguous. The ends were cut back, 1 base at V and 3 bases at J, with 9 bases in the middle. The CDR3 spans 14 residues. CDR1 is SGHTA, CDR2 FQGTGA, per germline. This CDR3 is CASSLSGGYTEAFF. In nucleotides, the CDR3 is TGTGCCAGCAGCTTAAGTGGCGGATACACTGAAGCTTTCTTT. The full variable domain, with the rest looked up from reference TRBV7-3 and TRBJ1-1, is GAGVSQTPSNKVTEKGKYVELRCDPISGHTALYWYRQSLGQGPEFLIYFQGTGAADDSGLPNDRFFAVRPEGSVSTLKIQRTERGDSAVYLCASSLSGGYTEAFFGQGTRLTVV.